These 10 T cell receptor beta chains were all obtained from the same sample, sequenced in a study of T cell changes during pregnancy in multiple sclerosis. The repertoire was sequenced with immunoSEQ multiplex PCR; TCRdb's copy has only in-frame clones and lacks some. The table has roughly 63,000 clones, 90% to 95% seen once. This specimen was CD8+ T cells from peripheral blood mononuclear cells, taken in the second trimester of pregnancy. These receptors were obtained from a female donor with multiple sclerosis, enrolled in a pregnancy study.

The chain carries TRBV6-6 and TRBJ1-1, with TRBD1 identical over 7 bases. Germline V gives CDR1 MNHNY, CDR2 SVGAGI (reference sequence). The CDR3 runs 15 residues. The J segment lost 8 bases and the V segment lost 2 bases, leaving 11 bases of the junction unmatched. The CDR3: CASSYPHGTEVEAFF. CDR3 sequence (DNA): TGTGCCAGCAGTTACCCCCACGGGACAGAAGTGGAAGCTTTCTTT.

A few counts support this clone. One junction end does not reproduce the germline sequence, and a read error may be involved. The chain has TRBV7-2 and TRBJ1-6, with no clear D. Germline CDR1 reads SGHTA; CDR2 reads FQGNSA. The CDR3 length is 14 residues. The CDR3 nucleotides read TGTGCCAGCAGTTTAGGCGATTATTTTTCACCCCTCCACTTT. Protein sequence: CASSLGDYFSPLHF. Filled out from reference TRBV7-2 and TRBJ1-6, the complete variable domain reads GAGVSQSPSNKVTEKGKDVELRCDPISGHTALYWYRQSLGQGLEFLIYFQGNSAPDKSGLPSDRFSAERTGGSVSTLTIQRTQQEDSAVYLCASSLGDYFSPLHFGNGTRLTVT.

The CDR3 sequence: CASSEGTGGSETQYF. In DNA, the CDR3 is TGTGCCAGCAGTGAAGGGACAGGGGGCAGCGAGACCCAGTACTTC. The chain joins TRBV2 to TRBJ2-5, with 11 bases fitting TRBD1. This CDR3 spans 15 amino acids. The J segment lost 5 bases and the V segment lost 1 base, leaving 3 bases of the junction unmatched. The germline CDR1 and CDR2 sequences are SNHLY and FYNNEI.

This clone was counted only a few times. CDR3 protein: CSATGGVAFF. CDR3 DNA: TGCAGTGCTACAGGAGGGGTTGCTTTCTTT. V and J are TRBV20-1 and TRBJ1-1; D perhaps matches TRBD1 (5 bases). Germline values: CDR1 DFQATT, CDR2 SNEGSKA (reference sequence). The CDR3 spans 10 residues. V was clipped by 4 bases and J by 11 bases, with 11 bases between them.

This clone has just one count. This chain joins TRBV5-1 and TRBJ2-7; 8 bases align to TRBD2. Germline V CDR1 and CDR2: SGHRS, YFSETQ. The V gene end was trimmed by 7 bases and the J gene end by 2 bases; junction bases not matched to a gene: 11. The CDR3 spans 15 residues. The CDR3 protein is CASRGTSAAAYEQYF. The DNA for the CDR3 is TGCGCCAGCCGGGGGACTAGTGCCGCTGCCTACGAGCAGTACTTC. Full variable domain (remainder filled in from reference TRBV5-1 and TRBJ2-7): KAGVTQTPRYLIKTRGQQVTLSCSPISGHRSVSWYQQTPGQGLQFLFEYFSETQRNKGNFPGRFSGRQFSNSRSEMNVSTLELGDSALYLCASRGTSAAAYEQYFGPGTRLTVT.

The J gene is TRBJ2-1, the V gene TRBV14; TRBD1 agrees at 8 bases. Germline-derived CDR1 and CDR2 are SGHDN and FVKESK. CDR3 size: 15 residues. Unmatched junction bases numbered 2, after V lost 2 bases and J lost 2 bases. The CDR3 sequence: CASSQLDRAYNEQFF. Here the CDR3 DNA reads TGTGCCAGCAGCCAACTGGACAGGGCCTACAATGAGCAGTTCTTC. Drawing the rest from reference TRBV14 and TRBJ2-1, the complete variable domain is EAGVTQFPSHSVIEKGQTVTLRCDPISGHDNLYWYRRVMGKEIKFLLHFVKESKQDESGMPNNRFLAERTGGTYSTLKVQPAELEDSGVYFCASSQLDRAYNEQFFGPGTRLTVL.

This chain uses TRBV10-1 with TRBJ2-3; maybe TRBD1 (6 bases). CDR3 size: 14 residues. Trimming took 6 bases from V and 6 from J, leaving 16 bases between them. The germline V gene has CDR1 WNHNN and CDR2 SYGVQD (reference sequence). The chain's CDR3 is CASRDSGLTDTQYF. CDR3 DNA: TGCGCCAGCAGGGACAGTGGGTTGACGGATACGCAGTATTTT.

V gene TRBV27 combines with J gene TRBJ2-2; D unresolved. The V gene lost 4 bases and the J gene lost 5 bases, with 5 bases spanning the gap. This CDR3 is built from 12 residues. CDR1 and CDR2 from the germline V gene are MNHEY and SMNVEV (reference sequence). The CDR3: CASSSPTGELFF. CDR3 nucleotide sequence: TGTGCCAGCAGTTCCCCAACCGGGGAGCTGTTTTTT.

This clone has only one observation. The chain combines TRBV2 with TRBJ2-1; TRBD2 agrees at 13 bases. V was pared by 6 bases and J by 8 bases, with 7 bases of the junction left unmatched. This CDR3 region has 15 residues. Germline CDR1 and CDR2: SNHLY and FYNNEI. The CDR3 sequence is CASRRTSGGIDEQFF. Here the CDR3 DNA reads TGTGCCAGCAGGCGGACTAGCGGGGGTATAGATGAGCAGTTCTTC.

This chain links TRBV28 with TRBJ1-4, with D possibly matching TRBD1 (6 bases). Looked up from germline, CDR1 is MDHEN and CDR2 is SYDVKM. This CDR3 has 16 amino acids. Trimming shortened V by 2 bases and J by 8 bases, and 18 bases separated the two germline ends. This chain's CDR3 is CASSLIEFSGHEKLFF. For the CDR3, the DNA is TGTGCCAGCAGTTTAATAGAATTTTCGGGACACGAAAAACTGTTTTTT.